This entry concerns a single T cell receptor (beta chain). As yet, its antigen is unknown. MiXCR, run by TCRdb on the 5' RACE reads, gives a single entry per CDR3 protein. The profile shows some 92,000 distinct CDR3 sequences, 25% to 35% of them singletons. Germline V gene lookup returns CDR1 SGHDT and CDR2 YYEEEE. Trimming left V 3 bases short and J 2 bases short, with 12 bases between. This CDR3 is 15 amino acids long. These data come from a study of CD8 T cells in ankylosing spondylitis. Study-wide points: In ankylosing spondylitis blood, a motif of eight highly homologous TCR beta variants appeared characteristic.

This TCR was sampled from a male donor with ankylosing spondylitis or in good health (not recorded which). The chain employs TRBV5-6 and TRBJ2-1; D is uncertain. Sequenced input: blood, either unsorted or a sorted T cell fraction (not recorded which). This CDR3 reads CASSWDSRPYNEQFF. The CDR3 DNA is TGTGCCAGCAGCTGGGATAGCCGGCCCTACAATGAGCAGTTCTTC.